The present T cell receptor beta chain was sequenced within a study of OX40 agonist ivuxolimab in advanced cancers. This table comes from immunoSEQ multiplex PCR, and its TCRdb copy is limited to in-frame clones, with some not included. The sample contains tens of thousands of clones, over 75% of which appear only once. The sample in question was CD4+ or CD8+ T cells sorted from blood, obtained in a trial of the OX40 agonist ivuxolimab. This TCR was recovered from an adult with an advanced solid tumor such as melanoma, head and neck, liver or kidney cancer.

The CDR3 sequence is CASSIGAQLDTEAFF. The CDR3 DNA reads TGTGCCAGCAGCATAGGGGCCCAACTTGACACTGAAGCTTTCTTT. This chain links TRBV9 with TRBJ1-1; possibly TRBD1 for D (5 bases). Germline CDR1 SGDLS, CDR2 YYNGEE. V lost 4 bases and J lost 3, with 16 bases in between. The length of the CDR3 is 15 residues.